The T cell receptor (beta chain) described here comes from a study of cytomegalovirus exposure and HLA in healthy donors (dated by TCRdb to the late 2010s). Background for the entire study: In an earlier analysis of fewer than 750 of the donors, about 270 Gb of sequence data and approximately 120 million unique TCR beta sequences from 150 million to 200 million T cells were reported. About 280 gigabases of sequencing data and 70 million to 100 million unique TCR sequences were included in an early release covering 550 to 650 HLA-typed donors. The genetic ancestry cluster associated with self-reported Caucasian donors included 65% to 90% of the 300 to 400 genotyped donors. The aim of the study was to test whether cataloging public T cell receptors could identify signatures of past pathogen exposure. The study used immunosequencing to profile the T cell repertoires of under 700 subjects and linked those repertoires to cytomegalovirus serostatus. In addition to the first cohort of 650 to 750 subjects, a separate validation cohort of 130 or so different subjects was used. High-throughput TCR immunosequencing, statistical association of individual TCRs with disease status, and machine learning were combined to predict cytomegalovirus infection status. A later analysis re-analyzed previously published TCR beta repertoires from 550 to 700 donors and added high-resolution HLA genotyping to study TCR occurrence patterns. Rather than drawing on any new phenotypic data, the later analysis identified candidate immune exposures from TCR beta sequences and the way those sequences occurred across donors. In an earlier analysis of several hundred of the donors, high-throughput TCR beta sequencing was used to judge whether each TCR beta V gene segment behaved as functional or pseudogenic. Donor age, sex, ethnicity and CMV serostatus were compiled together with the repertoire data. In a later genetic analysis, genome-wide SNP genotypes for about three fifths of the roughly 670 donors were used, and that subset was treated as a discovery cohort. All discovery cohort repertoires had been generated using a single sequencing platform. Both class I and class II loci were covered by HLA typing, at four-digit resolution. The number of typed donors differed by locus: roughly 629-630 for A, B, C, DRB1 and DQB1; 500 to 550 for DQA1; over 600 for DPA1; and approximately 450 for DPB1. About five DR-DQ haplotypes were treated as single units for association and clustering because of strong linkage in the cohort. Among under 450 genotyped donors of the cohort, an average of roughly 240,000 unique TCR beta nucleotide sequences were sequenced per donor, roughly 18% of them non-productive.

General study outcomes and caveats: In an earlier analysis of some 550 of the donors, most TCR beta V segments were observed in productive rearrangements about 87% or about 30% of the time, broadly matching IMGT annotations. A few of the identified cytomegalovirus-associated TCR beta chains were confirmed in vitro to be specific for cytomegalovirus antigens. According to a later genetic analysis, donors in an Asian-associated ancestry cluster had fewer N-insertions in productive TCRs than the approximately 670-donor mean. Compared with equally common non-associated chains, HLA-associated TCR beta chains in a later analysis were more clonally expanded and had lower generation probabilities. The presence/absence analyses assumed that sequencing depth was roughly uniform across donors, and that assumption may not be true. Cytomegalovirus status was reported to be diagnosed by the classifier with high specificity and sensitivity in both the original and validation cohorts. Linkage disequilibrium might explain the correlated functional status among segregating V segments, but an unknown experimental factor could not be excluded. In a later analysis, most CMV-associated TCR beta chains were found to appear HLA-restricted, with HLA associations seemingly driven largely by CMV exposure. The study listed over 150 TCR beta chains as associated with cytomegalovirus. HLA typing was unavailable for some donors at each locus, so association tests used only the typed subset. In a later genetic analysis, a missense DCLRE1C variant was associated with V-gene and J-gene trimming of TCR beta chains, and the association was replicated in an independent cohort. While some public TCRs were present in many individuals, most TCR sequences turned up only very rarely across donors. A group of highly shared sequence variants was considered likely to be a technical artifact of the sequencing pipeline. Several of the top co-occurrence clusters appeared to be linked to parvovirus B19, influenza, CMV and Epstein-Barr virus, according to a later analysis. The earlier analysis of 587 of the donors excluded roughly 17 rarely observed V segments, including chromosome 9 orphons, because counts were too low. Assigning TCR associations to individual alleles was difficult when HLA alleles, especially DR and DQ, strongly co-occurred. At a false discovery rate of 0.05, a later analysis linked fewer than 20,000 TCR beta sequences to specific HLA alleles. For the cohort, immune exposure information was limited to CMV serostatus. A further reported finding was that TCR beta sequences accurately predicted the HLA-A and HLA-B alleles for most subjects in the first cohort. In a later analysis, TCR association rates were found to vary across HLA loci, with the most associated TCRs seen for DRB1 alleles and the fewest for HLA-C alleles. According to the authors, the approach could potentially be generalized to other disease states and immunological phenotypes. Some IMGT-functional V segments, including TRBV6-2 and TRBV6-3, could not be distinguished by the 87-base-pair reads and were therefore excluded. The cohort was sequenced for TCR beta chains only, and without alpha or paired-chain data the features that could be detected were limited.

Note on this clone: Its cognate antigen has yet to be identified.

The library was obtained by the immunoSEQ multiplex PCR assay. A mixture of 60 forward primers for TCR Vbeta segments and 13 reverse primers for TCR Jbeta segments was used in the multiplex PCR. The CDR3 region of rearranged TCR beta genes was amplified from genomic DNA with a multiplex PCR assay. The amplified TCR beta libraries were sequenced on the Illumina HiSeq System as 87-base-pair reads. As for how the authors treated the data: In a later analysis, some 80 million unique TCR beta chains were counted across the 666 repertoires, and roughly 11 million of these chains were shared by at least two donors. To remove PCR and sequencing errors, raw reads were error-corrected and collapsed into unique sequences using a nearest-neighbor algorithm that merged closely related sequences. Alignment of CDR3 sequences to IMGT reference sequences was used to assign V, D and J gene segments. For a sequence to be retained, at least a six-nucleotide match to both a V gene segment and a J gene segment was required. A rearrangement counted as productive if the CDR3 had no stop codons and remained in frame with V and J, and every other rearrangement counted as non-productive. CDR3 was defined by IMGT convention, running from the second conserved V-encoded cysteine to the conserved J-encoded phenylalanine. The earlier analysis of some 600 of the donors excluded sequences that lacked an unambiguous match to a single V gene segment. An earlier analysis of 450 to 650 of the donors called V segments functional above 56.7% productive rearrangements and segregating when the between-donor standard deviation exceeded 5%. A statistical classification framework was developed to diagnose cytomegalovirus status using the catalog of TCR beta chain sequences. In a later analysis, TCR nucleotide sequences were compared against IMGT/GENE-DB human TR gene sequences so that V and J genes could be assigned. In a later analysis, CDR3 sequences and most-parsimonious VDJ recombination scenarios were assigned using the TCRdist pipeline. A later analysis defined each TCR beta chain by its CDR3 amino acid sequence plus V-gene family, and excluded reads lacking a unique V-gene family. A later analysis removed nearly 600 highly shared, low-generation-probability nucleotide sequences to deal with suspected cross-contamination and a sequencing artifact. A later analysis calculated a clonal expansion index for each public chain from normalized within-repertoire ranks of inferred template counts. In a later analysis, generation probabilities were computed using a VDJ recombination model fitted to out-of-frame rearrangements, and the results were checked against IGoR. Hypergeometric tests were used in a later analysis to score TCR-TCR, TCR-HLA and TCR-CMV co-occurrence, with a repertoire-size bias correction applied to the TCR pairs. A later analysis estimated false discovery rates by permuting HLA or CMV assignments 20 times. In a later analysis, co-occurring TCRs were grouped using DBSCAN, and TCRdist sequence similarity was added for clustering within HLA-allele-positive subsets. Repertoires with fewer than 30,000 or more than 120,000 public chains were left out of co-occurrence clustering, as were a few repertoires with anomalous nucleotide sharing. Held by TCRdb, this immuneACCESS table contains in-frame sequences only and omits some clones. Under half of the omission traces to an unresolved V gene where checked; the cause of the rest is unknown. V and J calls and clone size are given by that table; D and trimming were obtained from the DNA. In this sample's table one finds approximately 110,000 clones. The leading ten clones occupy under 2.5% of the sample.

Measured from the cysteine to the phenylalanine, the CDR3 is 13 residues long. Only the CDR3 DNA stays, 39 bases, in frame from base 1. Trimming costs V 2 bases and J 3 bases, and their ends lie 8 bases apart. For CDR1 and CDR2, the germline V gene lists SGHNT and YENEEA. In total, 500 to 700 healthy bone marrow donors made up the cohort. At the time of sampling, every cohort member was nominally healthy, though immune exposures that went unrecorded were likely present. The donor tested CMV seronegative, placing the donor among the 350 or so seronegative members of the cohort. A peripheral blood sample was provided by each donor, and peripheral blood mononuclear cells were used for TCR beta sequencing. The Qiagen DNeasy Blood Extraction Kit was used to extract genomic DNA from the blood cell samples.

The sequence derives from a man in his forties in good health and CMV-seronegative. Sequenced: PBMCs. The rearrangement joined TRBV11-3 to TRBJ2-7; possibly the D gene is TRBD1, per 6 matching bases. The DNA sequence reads TGTGCCAGCAGCTTAACAGGGAACTACGAGCAGTACTTC. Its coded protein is CASSLTGNYEQYF.